The rows below give T cell receptor beta chains drawn from one sample of a study of PD-1 blockade in classical Hodgkin lymphoma. The method was immunoSEQ multiplex PCR; TCRdb's version includes in-frame clones alone and lacks a portion of them. Of some 38,000 clones in the sample, around 80% are singletons; the top ten hold roughly 16%. Sequenced here: peripheral blood mononuclear cells (PBMCs), sampled before the second cycle of nivolumab. These receptors were taken from a human donor with classical Hodgkin lymphoma. Each CDR3 is given with its conserved first and last residue. The order of the fields is V gene, D gene, CDR3 protein. The D gene is left open where the match is weak.

v_call: TRBV10-3
d_call: .
cdr3_aa: CAISEAGGDTEAFF

v_call: TRBV7-2
d_call: TRBD2
cdr3_aa: CASSLSSTSGGYEQFF

v_call: TRBV27
d_call: TRBD1
cdr3_aa: CASSLTGAFTEAFF

v_call: TRBV7-9
d_call: TRBD2
cdr3_aa: CASSFSRGDQETQYF

v_call: TRBV15
d_call: .
cdr3_aa: CATSRGTGPEETQYF

v_call: TRBV5-4
d_call: .
cdr3_aa: CASSGTANTEAFF

v_call: TRBV7-9
d_call: TRBD1
cdr3_aa: CASSLGQGLFEQYF

v_call: TRBV27
d_call: .
cdr3_aa: CASSWGEQETQYF

v_call: TRBV4-2
d_call: .
cdr3_aa: CASSPLGGVGSNQPQHF

v_call: TRBV5-1
d_call: .
cdr3_aa: CASSLALPEDGYTF

v_call: TRBV29-1
d_call: .
cdr3_aa: CSVADISGEQYF

v_call: TRBV7-2
d_call: .
cdr3_aa: CASSLGRANEQFF

v_call: TRBV6-1
d_call: TRBD1
cdr3_aa: CASSPDRASTGELFF

v_call: TRBV5-4
d_call: .
cdr3_aa: CASSYSGRASHRVDEQYF

v_call: TRBV7-2
d_call: .
cdr3_aa: CASSLGPGLQETQYF

v_call: TRBV18
d_call: TRBD1
cdr3_aa: CASSLDRDDNYGYTF

v_call: TRBV5-1
d_call: .
cdr3_aa: CASSLQQGNTEAFF

v_call: TRBV11-2
d_call: .
cdr3_aa: CASSRIKGRGRGNYGYTF

v_call: TRBV29-1
d_call: .
cdr3_aa: CSVEDGGNTEAFF

v_call: TRBV5-6
d_call: TRBD1
cdr3_aa: CASSFGQGEVSPLHF

v_call: TRBV18
d_call: TRBD2
cdr3_aa: CASSRRGLAGSTDTQYF

v_call: TRBV5-4
d_call: TRBD2
cdr3_aa: CASSVGGSNTGELFF

v_call: TRBV6-6
d_call: .
cdr3_aa: CASRGGGAEQFF

v_call: TRBV5-4
d_call: TRBD2
cdr3_aa: CASSPPGGSGTDTQYF

v_call: TRBV4-3
d_call: TRBD2
cdr3_aa: CASSQDPRSGIQYF

v_call: TRBV19
d_call: .
cdr3_aa: CASRARGGGTANTGELFF

v_call: TRBV2
d_call: .
cdr3_aa: CASIMIGRISTDTQYF

v_call: TRBV5-1
d_call: .
cdr3_aa: CASSSRRGQETQYF

v_call: TRBV7-2
d_call: .
cdr3_aa: CASSLRQGGDTQYF

v_call: TRBV9
d_call: .
cdr3_aa: CASSVEGSILSEQYF

v_call: TRBV5-1
d_call: .
cdr3_aa: CASSLARGHNEQFF

v_call: TRBV9
d_call: .
cdr3_aa: CASSVGAALNTEAFF

v_call: TRBV5-1
d_call: TRBD2
cdr3_aa: CASSLAVGSGVVGTDTQYF

v_call: TRBV5-4
d_call: TRBD2
cdr3_aa: CASSPPGLAGGGDTQYF

v_call: TRBV7-2
d_call: .
cdr3_aa: CASSPRGGGVSYEQYF

v_call: TRBV7-2
d_call: TRBD2
cdr3_aa: CASSLGASGFSYEQYF

v_call: TRBV4-1
d_call: .
cdr3_aa: CASSQDWAGGPNSPLHF

v_call: TRBV5-4
d_call: TRBD2
cdr3_aa: CASSKGLAGGSSYEQYF

v_call: TRBV2
d_call: .
cdr3_aa: CASSEYWGEQYF

v_call: TRBV7-9
d_call: .
cdr3_aa: CASSTTLSGYTF

v_call: TRBV9
d_call: TRBD2
cdr3_aa: CASSVEASGPYEQYF

v_call: TRBV9
d_call: TRBD1
cdr3_aa: CASKTTGKYGYTF

v_call: TRBV5-1
d_call: TRBD1
cdr3_aa: CASSYGQGRYEQYF

v_call: TRBV5-1
d_call: TRBD2
cdr3_aa: CASSLVSLAENEQFF

v_call: TRBV10-3
d_call: .
cdr3_aa: CAISPSGGREETQYF

v_call: TRBV2
d_call: TRBD2
cdr3_aa: CASRSGTSGGELFF

v_call: TRBV4-3
d_call: .
cdr3_aa: CASSQYGGPQETQYF

v_call: TRBV7-8
d_call: TRBD2
cdr3_aa: CASSDRGLAGEQFF

v_call: TRBV7-2
d_call: .
cdr3_aa: CASSFGRGTDTQYF

v_call: TRBV6-1
d_call: .
cdr3_aa: CASSETRNNSPLHF

v_call: TRBV5-6
d_call: TRBD1
cdr3_aa: CASSLAGGTGDDEQFF

v_call: TRBV11-2
d_call: TRBD1
cdr3_aa: CASSLGTGDGYEQYF

v_call: TRBV9
d_call: TRBD2
cdr3_aa: CASSGPSGGAYNEQFF